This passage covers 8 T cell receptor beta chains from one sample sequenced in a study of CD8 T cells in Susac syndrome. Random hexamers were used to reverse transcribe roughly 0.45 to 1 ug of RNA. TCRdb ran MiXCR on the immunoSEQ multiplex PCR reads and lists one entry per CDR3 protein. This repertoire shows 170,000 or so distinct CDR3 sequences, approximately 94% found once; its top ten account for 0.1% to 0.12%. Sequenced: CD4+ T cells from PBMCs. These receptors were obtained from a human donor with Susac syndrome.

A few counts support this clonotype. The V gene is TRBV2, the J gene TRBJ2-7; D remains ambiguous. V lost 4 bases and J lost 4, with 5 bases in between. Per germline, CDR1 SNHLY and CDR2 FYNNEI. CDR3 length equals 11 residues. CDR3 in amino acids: CASSVRYEQYF. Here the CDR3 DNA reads TGTGCCAGCAGTGTTCGGTACGAGCAGTACTTC.

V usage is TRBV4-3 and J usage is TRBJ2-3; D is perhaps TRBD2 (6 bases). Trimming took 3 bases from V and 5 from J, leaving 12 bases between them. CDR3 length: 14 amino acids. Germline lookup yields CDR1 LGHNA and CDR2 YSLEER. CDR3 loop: CASSHGTGEDTQYF. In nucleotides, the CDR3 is TGCGCCAGCAGCCATGGGACGGGGGAAGATACGCAGTATTTT.

The CDR3 here is CSAKNQGRGLGEQYF. The CDR3 coding sequence is TGCAGTGCTAAAAATCAGGGTCGGGGTCTAGGAGAGCAGTACTTC. This chain uses TRBV20-1 with TRBJ2-7; D tentatively reads TRBD1 or TRBD2 (5 bases each). CDR3 length: 15 amino acids. V shed 4 bases and J shed 7 bases, with 23 bases lying between them. Germline V gives CDR1 DFQATT, CDR2 SNEGSKA (reference sequence).

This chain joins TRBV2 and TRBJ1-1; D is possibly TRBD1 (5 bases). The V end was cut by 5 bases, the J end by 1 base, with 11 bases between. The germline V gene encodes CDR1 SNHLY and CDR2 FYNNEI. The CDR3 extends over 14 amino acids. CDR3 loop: CASSRQMPNTEAFF. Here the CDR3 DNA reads TGTGCCAGCAGTCGACAGATGCCGAACACTGAAGCTTTCTTT.

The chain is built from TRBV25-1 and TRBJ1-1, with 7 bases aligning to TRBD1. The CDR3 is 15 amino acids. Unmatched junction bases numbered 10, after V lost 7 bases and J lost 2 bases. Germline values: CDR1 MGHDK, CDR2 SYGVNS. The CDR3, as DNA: TGTGCCAGCATCATCGAAGGGGGCCGTAACACTGAAGCTTTCTTT. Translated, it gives CASIIEGGRNTEAFF.

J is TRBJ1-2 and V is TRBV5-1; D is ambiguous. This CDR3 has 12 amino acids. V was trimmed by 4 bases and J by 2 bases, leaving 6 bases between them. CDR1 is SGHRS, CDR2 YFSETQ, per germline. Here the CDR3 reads CASSRENYGYTF. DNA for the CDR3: TGCGCCAGCAGCAGGGAAAACTATGGCTACACCTTC.

The CDR3 nucleotides are TGCAGCGTGGGGGATACTAGCTTCAATGAGCAGTTCTTC. Its protein is CSVGDTSFNEQFF. The chain links TRBV29-1 to TRBJ2-1, with a weak D call TRBD2 (6 bases). The V gene lost 6 bases and the J gene lost 6 bases, with 15 bases spanning the gap. The CDR3 is made up of 13 amino acids. CDR1 SQVTM and CDR2 ANQGSEA come from the germline V gene.

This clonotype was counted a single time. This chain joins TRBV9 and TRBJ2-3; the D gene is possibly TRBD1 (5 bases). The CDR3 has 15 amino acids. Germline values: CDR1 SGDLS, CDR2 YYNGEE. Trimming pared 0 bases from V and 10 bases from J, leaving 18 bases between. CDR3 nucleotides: TGTGCCAGCAGCGTAGGGGGCAAGACTTCTTCCCCGCAGTATTTT. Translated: CASSVGGKTSSPQYF. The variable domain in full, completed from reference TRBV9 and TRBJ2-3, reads DSGVTQTPKHLITATGQRVTLRCSPRSGDLSVYWYQQSLDQGLQFLIQYYNGEERAKGNILERFSAQQFPDLHSELNLSSLELGDSALYFCASSVGGKTSSPQYFGPGTRLTVL.